This TCR beta chain was recovered during a study of cytomegalovirus exposure and HLA in healthy donors. Vbeta (60) and Jbeta (13) primers were used in the PCR. Produced via immunoSEQ multiplex PCR; TCRdb's table is partial and in-frame only. The top ten hold around 3.1% of the sample, which has about 160,000 clones, 60% to 85% seen once. Germline assignment: CDR1 SGDLS and CDR2 YYNGEE. Trimming stripped 10 bases from V and 3 bases from J, with 23 bases between. This CDR3 has 15 residues. General study findings and limits: A later analysis reportedly found that, within productive TCRs, an Asian-associated ancestry cluster had fewer N-insertions than the mean observed across the 666 donors. According to the study, 160 or so TCR beta chains were cytomegalovirus-associated.

Comments on this clone: As yet, its antigen is unknown.

The genes are TRBV9 and TRBJ2-7; possibly TRBD1 for D (6 bases). This TCR came from a middle-aged woman in good health and CMV-seronegative. The sequenced sample consisted of PBMCs. The CDR3: CACQGPHRVIYEQYF. As DNA, the CDR3 is TGTGCCTGCCAGGGCCCCCACAGGGTCATCTACGAGCAGTACTTC.